The text below deals with one T cell receptor beta chain. A second PCR of roughly 7 to 11 cycles used a sample-barcoded 5' primer and a J-beta primer mix. TCRdb fed the 5' RACE reads into MiXCR, producing one record per CDR3 protein. The table has 1.5 million to 2 million distinct CDR3 sequences, around 48% seen once. These data belong to a study of blood T cells in healthy people across ages. Germline assignment: CDR1 SGHRS and CDR2 YFSETQ. This CDR3 contains 17 residues. V lost 4 bases, J lost 4 bases, and 14 bases stayed unmatched. This clonotype was obtained from a woman aged 40 to 50 in good health. V and J are TRBV5-1 and TRBJ1-2, with 9 positions matching TRBD1. Sequencing was carried out using blood. The CDR3 region is CASSDGTGSRSSYGYTF. The CDR3 region has the DNA TGCGCCAGCAGCGATGGGACAGGGTCACGTTCCTCCTATGGCTACACCTTC.